These 12 T cell receptor beta chains share one sample of origin, sequenced in a study of blood T cell repertoires in COVID-19 (dated by TCRdb to the early 2020s). Libraries were constructed by the immunoSEQ multiplex PCR assay. The table was pulled from immuneACCESS by TCRdb, which kept in-frame rearrangements only. Such tables lose some clones; where checked, under half of the loss comes from unresolved V genes, and the rest has no known cause. Within this sample are 99,000 or so clones, with around 84% of them counted one time only. Roughly 14% of the sample lies in the top ten. Sequenced sample: peripheral blood. The receptors derive from a woman at least 80 years old with acute or convalescent COVID-19.

This chain connects TRBV7-9 to TRBJ2-2; D is uncertain. CDR1 and CDR2 (germline): SEHNR, FQNEAQ (reference sequence). V was trimmed by 4 bases and J by 4 bases, leaving 13 bases between them. The CDR3 runs to 15 residues. CDR3 in DNA: TGTGCCAGCAGCTCGACTGTAATATTCACCGGGGAGCTGTTTTTT. Amino acid sequence: CASSSTVIFTGELFF.

V gene TRBV2 combines with J gene TRBJ2-4, with 7 bases identical to TRBD2. Germline-derived CDR1 and CDR2 are SNHLY and FYNNEI. This CDR3 comprises 12 residues. The CDR3 coding sequence is TGTGCTGCAAGGGACTATGGGGACATTCAGTACTTC. It encodes CAARDYGDIQYF.

This clone was picked up a small number of times. The V and J genes are TRBV19 and TRBJ2-1, with 12 bases fitting TRBD2. V was clipped by 3 bases and J by 7 bases; unmatched bases: 4. CDR3 length: 15 amino acids. Germline V gene data show CDR1 as LNHDA and CDR2 as SQIVND (reference sequence). In DNA form, the CDR3 reads TGTGCCAGTAGTATGACAGGGACTAGCGGGAATGAGCAGTTCTTC. This gives the protein CASSMTGTSGNEQFF.

The chain carries TRBV5-1 and TRBJ1-6, with 9 bases matching TRBD1. CDR1 SGHRS and CDR2 YFSETQ come from the germline V gene. V shed 4 bases and J 10 bases; nucleotides not matched to a gene: 6. This CDR3 comprises 14 residues. Here the CDR3 reads CASSPGQGSSPLHF. The DNA for the CDR3 is TGCGCCAGCAGCCCGGGACAGGGAAGCTCACCCCTCCACTTT.

This clone was detected a few times. V is TRBV6-5 and J is TRBJ2-3; TRBD2 might be the D (5 bases). V gave up 6 bases and J gave up 6 bases, with 10 bases separating them. This CDR3 region has 12 residues. Per the germline V gene, CDR1 is MNHEY and CDR2 is SVGAGI. CDR3 sequence: CASSTRGDTQYF. DNA for the CDR3: TGTGCCAGCAGCACCCGAGGGGATACGCAGTATTTT.

This clone came up a few times. The chain links TRBV6-5 to TRBJ2-3; 8 bases are a match to TRBD1. Losses at the gene ends were 5 bases for V and 11 bases for J; bases not matched to a gene: 6. There are 12 residues in the CDR3. Looked up from germline, CDR1 is MNHEY and CDR2 is SVGAGI. DNA of the CDR3: TGTGCCAGCAGTCCAGGACAGGGTCGGCAGTATTTT. Translated: CASSPGQGRQYF.

V usage is TRBV18 and J usage is TRBJ2-7, with 14 bases matching TRBD2. Trimming at V came to 5 bases and at J to 6 bases, leaving 6 bases not matched to a gene. The CDR3 covers 15 residues. CDR1 KGHSH and CDR2 LQKENI come from the germline V gene. As DNA, the CDR3 is TGTGCCAGCTCATCGGGACTAGCGGGAGATCTCGAGCAGTACGTC. Translation: CASSSGLAGDLEQYV.

This chain uses TRBV28 with TRBJ1-2, with a possible D match to TRBD1 (6 bases). Germline V lookup: CDR1 MDHEN, CDR2 SYDVKM. V gave up 6 bases and J gave up 1 base, with 12 bases separating them. The CDR3 consists of 14 residues. As DNA, the CDR3 is TGTGCCAGCAGCCAGCAGGGGCTTAACTATGGCTACACCTTC. It encodes CASSQQGLNYGYTF.

The V call is TRBV3-1 (or the pseudogene TRBV3-2), the J call TRBJ2-3, with 12 bases matching TRBD2. V was clipped by 4 bases and J by 1 base; unmatched bases: 6. The CDR3 contains 17 residues. Per the germline V gene, CDR1 is LGHDT and CDR2 is YNNKEL (reference sequence). DNA of the CDR3: TGTGCCAGCAGCCCCCGAGGACTAGCGGGACGCACAGATACGCAGTATTTT. This gives the protein CASSPRGLAGRTDTQYF.

The J gene is TRBJ1-5, the V gene TRBV2; D possibly corresponds to TRBD1 (5 bases). The germline CDR1 and CDR2 sequences are SNHLY and FYNNEI. This CDR3 region has 13 residues. This CDR3 is CAGRGGPNQPQHF. The CDR3 DNA follows: TGTGCGGGGCGGGGAGGGCCCAATCAGCCCCAGCATTTT.

The J gene is TRBJ2-5, the V gene TRBV24-1; 11 bases align to TRBD1. CDR1 is KGHDR and CDR2 is SFDVKD in the germline V gene. The ends lost 3 bases at V and 5 bases at J; junction bases unmatched: 4. The CDR3 has 15 amino acids. The DNA of the CDR3 is TGTGCCACCAGTGATATAGGGACAGGGGGGGAGACCCAGTACTTC. This translates into CATSDIGTGGETQYF.

V and J are TRBV6-5 and TRBJ2-1; a weak D match, TRBD1 (6 bases). The V gene lost 8 bases and the J gene lost 5 bases, with 13 bases spanning the gap. The germline CDR1 and CDR2 sequences are MNHEY and SVGAGI. This CDR3 spans 13 amino acids. CDR3: CASGGLGHNEQFF. CDR3 nucleotides: TGTGCCAGCGGGGGCCTGGGCCACAATGAGCAGTTCTTC.